The rows below give T cell receptor beta chains drawn from one sample of a study of T cell repertoires in cytomegalovirus infection. Their specific antigens are unknown. TCRdb re-called the reads with MiXCR, one entry per CDR3 protein. The repertoire consists of roughly 500,000 distinct CDR3 sequences, with around 35% occurring once and the leading ten covering roughly a sixth. The sequences come from cultured PBMCs, collected from culture after CMV antigen stimulation. The receptors shown here come from a human donor in good health (CMV status not recorded). Some clones in this sample may be carry-over from other donors' samples. The CDR3 runs from the conserved cysteine through the conserved F or W. D genes are given only for firm matches. Clone size is stated in some rows and not others, as once, few, many or a class when expanded.

CDR3: CASSPRRLMGYEQYF
DNA: TGTGCCAGCAGCCCCCGACGGCTTATGGGGTACGAGCAGTACTTC
V: TRBV7-9
D: NA
size: few
J: TRBJ2-7

CDR3: CATSGSTYNEQFF
DNA: TGTGCCACCAGCGGGAGTACTTACAATGAGCAGTTCTTC
V: TRBV10-3
D: TRBD2
size: NA
J: TRBJ2-1

CDR3: CASSPLGQNIQYF
DNA: TGTGCCAGCAGTCCCCTCGGGCAGAACATTCAGTACTTC
V: TRBV6-1
D: NA
size: NA
J: TRBJ2-4

CDR3: CASSAYSRGLGIRETQYF
DNA: TGTGCCAGCAGCGCTTACTCCCGGGGGCTAGGGATACGAGAGACCCAGTACTTC
V: TRBV9
D: NA
size: NA
J: TRBJ2-5

CDR3: CASSQLAGGPGSTGELFF
DNA: TGTGCCAGCAGCCAGCTAGCGGGAGGGCCGGGGAGCACCGGGGAGCTGTTTTTT
V: TRBV6-1
D: TRBD2
size: few
J: TRBJ2-2

CDR3: CASSYHRQVVLEKLFF
DNA: TGTGCCAGCAGTTACCACCGACAGGTCGTTTTGGAAAAACTGTTTTTT
V: TRBV6-5
D: NA
size: NA
J: TRBJ1-4

CDR3: CASSNRDRRGNQPQHF
DNA: TGTGCCAGCAGTAACCGGGACAGGCGAGGCAATCAGCCCCAGCATTTT
V: TRBV6-6
D: TRBD1
size: few
J: TRBJ1-5

CDR3: CSVLGYVNGYTF
DNA: TGCAGCGTTTTGGGTTACGTGAATGGCTACACCTTC
V: TRBV29-1
D: NA
size: many
J: TRBJ1-2

CDR3: CATSRAPGAPEKLFF
DNA: TGTGCCACCAGCAGAGCCCCGGGGGCGCCTGAAAAACTGTTTTTT
V: TRBV15
D: NA
size: NA
J: TRBJ1-4

CDR3: CASSAYGGGNEQFF
DNA: TGTGCCAGCAGCGCCTATGGAGGCGGGAATGAGCAGTTCTTC
V: TRBV11-2
D: NA
size: NA
J: TRBJ2-1

CDR3: CASSVTSGRARGETQYF
DNA: TGTGCCAGCAGTGTGACTAGCGGGAGGGCCCGTGGGGAGACCCAGTACTTC
V: TRBV28
D: TRBD2
size: NA
J: TRBJ2-5

CDR3: CASSQVVGQGAREQFF
DNA: TGCGCCAGCAGCCAAGTCGTAGGACAGGGGGCCAGAGAGCAGTTCTTC
V: TRBV4-1
D: TRBD1
size: NA
J: TRBJ2-1

CDR3: CASRLGDRDTEAFF
DNA: TGTGCCAGCAGGCTCGGGGACAGGGACACTGAAGCTTTCTTT
V: TRBV7-9
D: TRBD1
size: few
J: TRBJ1-1

CDR3: CASSHFGGSYEQYF
DNA: TGCGCCAGCAGCCATTTTGGGGGGAGCTACGAGCAGTACTTC
V: TRBV4-1
D: NA
size: NA
J: TRBJ2-7

CDR3: CASSLVPEQFF
DNA: TGTGCCAGCAGCTTAGTCCCTGAGCAGTTCTTC
V: TRBV7-2
D: NA
size: NA
J: TRBJ2-1

CDR3: CASSQPDRLKNTIYF
DNA: TGCGCCAGCAGCCAACCGGACAGGTTGAAGAACACCATATATTTT
V: TRBV4-1
D: TRBD1
size: few
J: TRBJ1-3

CDR3: CASADRVDEKLFF
DNA: TGTGCCAGTGCAGACAGGGTTGATGAAAAACTGTTTTTT
V: TRBV19
D: TRBD1
size: few
J: TRBJ1-4

CDR3: CASSQGRDSLNSPLHF
DNA: TGCGCCAGCAGCCAAGGTCGGGACAGCCTTAATTCACCCCTCCACTTT
V: TRBV4-1
D: TRBD1
size: few
J: TRBJ1-6

CDR3: CASSSGTSGSPPYNEQFF
DNA: TGTGCCAGCAGTTCCGGGACTAGCGGGAGCCCTCCCTACAATGAGCAGTTCTTC
V: TRBV6-2/TRBV6-3
D: TRBD2
size: few
J: TRBJ2-1

CDR3: CASSRTSGRLGNEQFF
DNA: TGTGCCAGCAGTCGGACTAGCGGGAGATTAGGCAATGAGCAGTTCTTC
V: TRBV12-3/TRBV12-4
D: TRBD2
size: NA
J: TRBJ2-1

CDR3: CASSATDSSYEQYF
DNA: TGTGCCAGCAGTGCGACAGATTCTTCCTACGAGCAGTACTTC
V: TRBV5-4
D: NA
size: NA
J: TRBJ2-7

CDR3: CASSLKGGVGFNEAFF
DNA: TGTGCCAGCAGTTTAAAAGGAGGGGTAGGGTTCAATGAAGCTTTCTTT
V: TRBV12-3/TRBV12-4
D: NA
size: NA
J: TRBJ1-1

CDR3: CASSDILGSGYEQYF
DNA: TGTGCCAGCAGCGATATCTTAGGGTCGGGCTACGAGCAGTACTTC
V: TRBV6-2/TRBV6-3
D: NA
size: NA
J: TRBJ2-7

CDR3: CASSYQAPGGQNQPQHF
DNA: TGTGCCAGCAGCTACCAGGCCCCGGGGGGGCAAAATCAGCCCCAGCATTTT
V: TRBV7-9
D: NA
size: NA
J: TRBJ1-5

CDR3: CASSLTSGHEQFF
DNA: TGTGCCAGCAGTCTGACTAGCGGGCATGAGCAGTTCTTC
V: TRBV6-5
D: TRBD2
size: few
J: TRBJ2-1

CDR3: CASSRLTSTDTDTQYF
DNA: TGTGCCAGCAGCCGCCTGACTAGTACTGACACAGATACGCAGTATTTT
V: TRBV7-9
D: NA
size: few
J: TRBJ2-3

CDR3: CASSHRVNGGTEAFF
DNA: TGTGCCAGCAGCCACCGGGTCAACGGGGGGACTGAAGCTTTCTTT
V: TRBV11-2
D: NA
size: NA
J: TRBJ1-1

CDR3: CASSLWGSEVETQYF
DNA: TGTGCCAGCAGCTTGTGGGGGAGTGAGGTGGAGACCCAGTACTTC
V: TRBV7-2
D: NA
size: many
J: TRBJ2-5

CDR3: CSAATEAQNSPLHF
DNA: TGCAGCGCTGCCACAGAAGCACAAAATTCACCCCTCCACTTT
V: TRBV29-1
D: NA
size: NA
J: TRBJ1-6

CDR3: CASSYRTDRGHEQYF
DNA: TGTGCCAGCAGTTACCGAACGGACAGGGGGCACGAGCAGTACTTC
V: TRBV6-2/TRBV6-3
D: TRBD1
size: NA
J: TRBJ2-7

CDR3: CASMSGELFF
DNA: TGTGCCAGCATGAGTGGGGAGCTGTTTTTT
V: TRBV12-3/TRBV12-4
D: NA
size: NA
J: TRBJ2-2

CDR3: CASSPQGLGADTQYF
DNA: TGTGCCAGCAGTCCTCAGGGGTTGGGGGCAGATACGCAGTATTTT
V: TRBV7-2
D: NA
size: many
J: TRBJ2-3

CDR3: CASSEDRLALRYNEQFF
DNA: TGTGCCAGCAGTGAAGACCGCCTAGCCCTACGTTACAATGAGCAGTTCTTC
V: TRBV6-1
D: NA
size: few
J: TRBJ2-1

CDR3: CASSPLSGSGGNEQFF
DNA: TGTGCCAGCAGCCCTCTTAGCGGGAGCGGGGGCAATGAGCAGTTCTTC
V: TRBV7-6
D: TRBD2
size: many
J: TRBJ2-1

CDR3: CASSQALYDTSQETQYF
DNA: TGCGCCAGCAGCCAAGCCCTATACGATACTAGTCAAGAGACCCAGTACTTC
V: TRBV4-1
D: NA
size: NA
J: TRBJ2-5

CDR3: CASSFGQDTQYF
DNA: TGTGCCAGCAGCTTCGGACAGGATACGCAGTATTTT
V: TRBV7-2
D: NA
size: many
J: TRBJ2-3

CDR3: CASSQTSTRTGNQPQHF
DNA: TGTGCCAGCAGCCAAACGAGCACCCGGACAGGGAATCAGCCCCAGCATTTT
V: TRBV7-8
D: TRBD1
size: many
J: TRBJ1-5

CDR3: CASTLGWGRNSYEQYF
DNA: TGTGCCAGCACCCTGGGGTGGGGCAGGAATAGCTACGAGCAGTACTTC
V: TRBV7-2
D: NA
size: few
J: TRBJ2-7

CDR3: CASSYSGRPYEQYF
DNA: TGTGCCAGCAGCTATAGCGGGAGACCCTACGAGCAGTACTTC
V: TRBV6-1
D: TRBD2
size: few
J: TRBJ2-7

CDR3: CASSASPSSGGEQFF
DNA: TGTGCCAGCAGTGCCTCACCTTCTAGCGGGGGTGAGCAGTTCTTC
V: TRBV6-4
D: TRBD2
size: NA
J: TRBJ2-1

CDR3: CASSPGTGTREASFNQPQHF
DNA: TGTGCCAGCAGCCCCGGGACAGGGACCCGGGAAGCCTCTTTTAATCAGCCCCAGCATTTT
V: TRBV5-5
D: TRBD1
size: many
J: TRBJ1-5

CDR3: CAWSPRPETQYF
DNA: TGTGCCTGGAGTCCTAGGCCCGAGACCCAGTACTTC
V: TRBV30
D: NA
size: NA
J: TRBJ2-5